Below are 11 T cell receptor beta chains sequenced from a single sample in a study of T cell changes during pregnancy in multiple sclerosis. The repertoire was sequenced with immunoSEQ multiplex PCR; TCRdb's copy has only in-frame clones and lacks some. The sample lists about 85,000 clones; roughly nine tenths were seen once. The sample was peripheral blood, taken in the first trimester of pregnancy. The receptors stem from a female donor with multiple sclerosis, enrolled in a pregnancy study.

The rearrangement links TRBV30 to TRBJ1-1, with D perhaps matching TRBD1 (6 bases). Per germline, CDR1 GTSNPN and CDR2 SVGIG (reference sequence). V gave up 1 base and J gave up 6 bases, with 12 bases separating them. CDR3 length: 13 residues. CDR3 in amino acids: CAWSATGLAEAFF. The CDR3 nucleotides are TGTGCCTGGAGTGCTACAGGGTTGGCTGAAGCTTTCTTT.

This clone came up a few times. This sequence joins TRBV7-3 and TRBJ1-6; D remains ambiguous. CDR1 is SGHTA and CDR2 is FQGTGA in the germline V gene. The CDR3 is 13 amino acids. Trimming took 5 bases from V and 6 from J, leaving 8 bases between them. The CDR3 sequence is CASSQQPNSPLHF. CDR3 nucleotide sequence: TGTGCCAGCAGCCAACAGCCTAATTCACCCCTCCACTTT. Combining the CDR3 with reference TRBV7-3 and TRBJ1-6 gives the whole variable domain GAGVSQTPSNKVTEKGKYVELRCDPISGHTALYWYRQSLGQGPEFLIYFQGTGAADDSGLPNDRFFAVRPEGSVSTLKIQRTERGDSAVYLCASSQQPNSPLHFGNGTRLTVT.

CDR3 in amino acids: CASSLNRGTGNQPQHF. The CDR3 DNA is TGTGCCAGCAGCTTGAACCGGGGTACGGGCAATCAGCCCCAGCATTTT. V gene TRBV5-6 combines with J gene TRBJ1-5; no reliable D call. Deletions cut 1 base from V and 2 bases from J, with 13 bases between. From germline, CDR1 is SGHDT and CDR2 YYEEEE. The CDR3 extends over 16 amino acids.

The genes are TRBV19 and TRBJ1-2, with 7 bases matching TRBD1. The CDR3 runs to 15 residues. V shed 6 bases, J shed 5 bases, and the junction held 12 bases outside the gene matches. Germline CDR1 and CDR2: LNHDA and SQIVND (reference sequence). Here the CDR3 reads CASSLRQGGSYGYTF. The CDR3 DNA is TGTGCCAGTAGCCTCCGACAGGGCGGATCTTATGGCTACACCTTC.

By proportion, this clone is medium-sized (0.01 to 0.1%). The rearrangement joins TRBV6-4 to TRBJ2-3; TRBD2 aligns across 8 bases. This CDR3 has 14 residues. CDR1 and CDR2 from the germline V gene are MRHNA and SNTAGT. V gave up 3 bases and J gave up 1 base; unmatched junction bases: 0. CDR3 DNA sequence: TGTGCCAGCAGTGAGCGGGGGGGCACAGATACGCAGTATTTT. The encoded protein is CASSERGGTDTQYF.

CDR3 loop: CASSLGQLMNTEAFF. DNA of the CDR3: TGTGCCAGCAGCTTGGGACAGCTAATGAACACTGAAGCTTTCTTT. The chain uses TRBV5-5 and TRBJ1-1; possibly TRBD1 for D (5 bases). Trimming stripped 0 bases from V and 0 bases from J, with 9 bases between. Germline lookup yields CDR1 SGHKS and CDR2 YYEKEE (reference sequence). This CDR3 is built from 15 residues.

The V and J genes are TRBV27 and TRBJ2-7; D is undetermined. Germline-derived CDR1 and CDR2 are MNHEY and SMNVEV (reference sequence). The V end lost 6 bases, the J end lost 2 bases, and 17 bases lay between the germline ends. The CDR3 has 15 amino acids. The CDR3 loop reads CASSRRVTDPYEQYF. The CDR3 DNA reads TGTGCCAGCAGCCGTCGGGTGACCGACCCCTACGAGCAGTACTTC.

This chain links TRBV28 with TRBJ2-1; no clear D gene. The CDR3 sequence is 14 residues long. Trimming left V 7 bases short and J 2 bases short, with 12 bases between. Looked up from germline, CDR1 is MDHEN and CDR2 is SYDVKM. The CDR3 here is CASNFKSPYNEQFF. The CDR3 nucleotides read TGTGCCAGCAATTTTAAGAGTCCCTACAATGAGCAGTTCTTC.

The chain recombines TRBV14 with TRBJ2-1; tentatively, D is TRBD2 (7 bases). This CDR3 has 14 residues. Germline V CDR1 and CDR2: SGHDN, FVKESK. The V end lost 3 bases, the J end lost 6 bases, and 12 bases lay between the germline ends. DNA of the CDR3: TGTGCCAGCAGCCACTGGGGAGGGGGCAATGAGCAGTTCTTC. This gives the protein CASSHWGGGNEQFF.

This chain joins TRBV14 and TRBJ2-7, with 7 bases matching TRBD2. This CDR3 is built from 16 residues. Germline-derived CDR1 and CDR2 are SGHDN and FVKESK. J was trimmed by 6 bases and V by 0 bases; bases with no gene match: 11. The CDR3 region is CASSQDLGGTIGEQYF. CDR3 DNA sequence: TGTGCCAGCAGCCAAGATCTGGGGGGGACGATAGGCGAGCAGTACTTC.

The rearrangement joins TRBV19 to TRBJ1-5, with D unresolved. The CDR3 runs to 14 residues. Germline values: CDR1 LNHDA, CDR2 SQIVND (reference sequence). Trimming shortened V by 3 bases and J by 0 bases, and 6 bases separated the two germline ends. In DNA, the CDR3 is TGTGCCAGTAGTATCTCCAGTAGCAATCAGCCCCAGCATTTT. Translating gives CASSISSSNQPQHF.